Each of the 17 T cell receptor beta chains below was sequenced from the same sample in a study of response to subunit inactivated influenza vaccine. TCRdb processed the RT-PCR reads anew with MiXCR; each CDR3 protein has one entry. Found here are 550,000 to 800,000 distinct CDR3 sequences, less than 20% of them singletons; the top ten hold approximately 10%. The source was PBMCs from blood, collected less than 13 days after vaccination. The receptors derive from a man over 45 who received an inactivated influenza vaccine.

This chain joins TRBV12-3 or TRBV12-4 and TRBJ2-7; D is unclear. V lost 2 bases to trimming and J lost 6 bases, with 11 bases between them. The CDR3 loop spans 13 amino acids. CDR3 amino acids: CASSLSLSIEQYF. The CDR3 DNA reads as TGTGCCAGCAGTTTATCACTATCGATCGAGCAGTACTTC.

This clonotype has a handful of counts. The rearrangement uses TRBV7-2 and TRBJ2-1, with 7 bases that match TRBD2. V was pared by 2 bases and J by 6 bases, with 7 bases of the junction left unmatched. The CDR3 spans 15 residues. CDR1 and CDR2 from the germline V gene are SGHTA and FQGNSA. The CDR3 region is CASSLSGTPSNEQFF. The CDR3 DNA is TGTGCCAGCAGCTTAAGCGGGACTCCGTCCAATGAGCAGTTCTTC.

This clonotype was counted only a few times. The V gene is TRBV10-2, the J gene TRBJ1-1; maybe TRBD1 (5 bases). This CDR3 contains 14 residues. Germline V gene data show CDR1 as WSHSY and CDR2 as SAAADI. V dropped 1 base and J dropped 8 bases, with 14 bases sitting between them. CDR3 loop: CASSELQAPGEAFF. Here the CDR3 DNA reads TGCGCCAGCAGTGAGTTACAGGCACCGGGGGAAGCTTTCTTT.

The chain combines TRBV30 with TRBJ2-7; D is unresolved. This CDR3 has 13 amino acids. Germline values: CDR1 GTSNPN, CDR2 SVGIG (reference sequence). V was trimmed by 0 bases and J by 7 bases, leaving 13 bases between them. The CDR3, as DNA: TGTGCCTGGAGTGTAATCTCGGTGGGGGAGCAGTACTTC. It codes for CAWSVISVGEQYF.

This clonotype occurred a few times. V usage is TRBV12-3 or TRBV12-4 and J usage is TRBJ2-7; maybe TRBD1 (5 bases). This CDR3 comprises 14 residues. The V and J ends lost 5 bases and 2 bases respectively, with 13 bases between them. CDR3 coding DNA: TGTGCCAGCAGTCCTCACAGGAGAGCCTACGAGCAGTACTTC. Translation gives CASSPHRRAYEQYF.

This clonotype came up many times. This chain's CDR3 is CASSLAGTSQETQYF. The CDR3, as DNA: TGTGCCAGCAGCTTAGCTGGGACAAGCCAAGAGACCCAGTACTTC. The rearrangement joins TRBV11-1 to TRBJ2-5, with TRBD1 as a possible D gene (6 bases). This CDR3 has 15 amino acids. Per the germline V gene, CDR1 is SGHAT and CDR2 is FQDESV (reference sequence). The germline V and J ends were trimmed by 0 bases and 1 base, with 9 bases remaining between them.

The CDR3 sequence: CSVASLTKNIQYF. The CDR3, as DNA: TGCAGCGTTGCGTCTTTGACCAAAAACATTCAGTACTTC. V gene TRBV29-1 combines with J gene TRBJ2-4, with D unresolved. The length of the CDR3 is 13 residues. Germline V gives CDR1 SQVTM, CDR2 ANQGSEA. V was clipped by 4 bases and J by 2 bases, with 9 bases between them. Supplemented by reference TRBV29-1 and TRBJ2-4, the full variable domain reads SAVISQKPSRDICQRGTSLTIQCQVDSQVTMMFWYRQQPGQSLTLIATANQGSEATYESGFVIDKFPISRPNLTFSTLTVSNMSPEDSSIYLCSVASLTKNIQYFGAGTRLSVL.

This clonotype was recorded many times. The genes are TRBV28 and TRBJ2-2; 7 bases line up with TRBD2. V trimming: 5 bases; J trimming: 6 bases; junction bases outside the gene matches: 15. Germline CDR1 and CDR2: MDHEN and SYDVKM. The CDR3 sequence is 17 residues long. The CDR3 loop is CASSPSPGGGPPGELFF. The CDR3, as DNA: TGTGCCAGCAGTCCCTCACCGGGGGGAGGGCCTCCCGGGGAGCTGTTTTTT.

J is TRBJ2-5 and V is TRBV7-2; D gene unclear. The germline V and J ends were trimmed by 0 bases and 5 bases, with 13 bases remaining between them. This CDR3 has 15 amino acids. CDR1 is SGHTA and CDR2 is FQGNSA in the germline V gene. The CDR3 sequence: CASSLAPGIFETQYF. The CDR3 nucleotides are TGTGCCAGCAGCTTAGCCCCTGGGATTTTTGAGACCCAGTACTTC.

At least ten counts were recorded for this clonotype. V usage is TRBV15 and J usage is TRBJ2-5, with D tentatively TRBD2 (5 bases). Trimming took 5 bases from V and 4 from J, leaving 11 bases between them. The CDR3 has 13 residues. Germline lookup yields CDR1 LNHNV and CDR2 YYDKDF (reference sequence). The CDR3 bases are TGTGCCACCAGCCCGGGTCGGGGAGAGACCCAGTACTTC. Encoded protein: CATSPGRGETQYF.

This clonotype was counted once. This chain uses TRBV18 with TRBJ2-5, with D uncertain. V was shortened by 3 bases and J by 5 bases, with 13 bases between the two germline ends. This CDR3 contains 14 residues. Germline CDR1 and CDR2: KGHSH and LQKENI. The CDR3 here is CASSPPNIGETQYF. For the CDR3, the DNA is TGTGCCAGCTCACCGCCGAACATCGGGGAGACCCAGTACTTC. The whole variable domain, filled in from reference TRBV18 and TRBJ2-5, reads NAGVMQNPRHLVRRRGQEARLRCSPMKGHSHVYWYRQLPEEGLKFMVYLQKENIIDESGMPKERFSAEFPKEGPSILRIQQVVRGDSAAYFCASSPPNIGETQYFGPGTRLLVL.

This clonotype was seen ten or more times. The V gene is TRBV11-2, the J gene TRBJ2-3; TRBD1 agrees at 7 bases. This CDR3 has 14 amino acids. CDR1 is SGHAT, CDR2 FQNNGV, per germline. V lost 1 base, J lost 8 bases, and 6 bases stayed unmatched. CDR3 nucleotide sequence: TGTGCCAGCAGCTTAGCCCAGGGGGTCGGTACGCAGTATTTT. The encoded protein is CASSLAQGVGTQYF.

This chain links TRBV10-2 with TRBJ2-7, with D maybe TRBD2 (6 bases). From germline, CDR1 is WSHSY and CDR2 SAAADI. The CDR3 covers 14 residues. With 4 bases removed from V and 5 bases from J, the gap between germline ends came to 15 bases. This CDR3 reads CASSARLEPHEQYF. The CDR3 nucleotides are TGCGCCAGCAGTGCCAGACTAGAACCCCACGAGCAGTACTTC.

This clonotype was recorded at least ten times. The DNA is left out, because the CDR3 cannot be placed on it with certainty; the CDR3 is given as TCRdb lists it. The chain uses TRBV6-2 or TRBV6-3 and TRBJ2-7; whether TRBD2, the table's D call, matches the DNA was not checked. The CDR3 totals 21 residues, both ends included. CDR1 is MNHEY and CDR2 is SVGEGT in the germline V gene. The CDR3 sequence is CASSSGLAGLKGEQYFGEQYF.

The rearrangement joins TRBV2 to TRBJ1-2; perhaps TRBD1 as D (5 bases). Looked up from germline, CDR1 is SNHLY and CDR2 is FYNNEI. The length of the CDR3 is 15 residues. V was clipped by 3 bases and J by 2 bases, with 13 bases between them. Written as DNA, the CDR3 is TGTGCCAGCAGTGAGGGTCAGGGACGGAACTATGGCTACACCTTC. Its translation is CASSEGQGRNYGYTF. The full variable domain, with the rest looked up from reference TRBV2 and TRBJ1-2, is EPEVTQTPSHQVTQMGQEVILRCVPISNHLYFYWYRQILGQKVEFLVSFYNNEISEKSEIFDDQFSVERPDGSNFTLKIRSTKLEDSAMYFCASSEGQGRNYGYTFGSGTRLTVV.

This clonotype was seen more than once but under ten times. CDR3 in amino acids: CSATRQGGIEQYF. The CDR3, as DNA: TGCAGTGCTACTAGACAGGGAGGAATTGAGCAGTACTTC. The chain uses TRBV20-1 and TRBJ2-7; D might be TRBD1 (7 bases). CDR3 size: 13 residues. Germline V gene sequence: CDR1 DFQATT, CDR2 SNEGSKA (reference sequence). V was shortened by 4 bases and J by 7 bases, with 17 bases between the two germline ends.

This clonotype was counted a few times. CDR3 DNA sequence: TGTGCCAGCAGTTTTGCGGGGGGGGCGAGTGAGCAGTTCTTC. This codes for CASSFAGGASEQFF. The chain is built from TRBV12-3 or TRBV12-4 and TRBJ2-1; 9 bases are shared with TRBD2. V gave up 3 bases and J gave up 9 bases; unmatched junction bases: 6. This CDR3 region has 14 residues.